Listed below are T cell receptor beta chains from one sample, sequenced in a study of regulatory T cells in long-lasting Graves disease. One entry per CDR3 protein results from TCRdb running MiXCR on the multiplex PCR reads. In the table there are around 510,000 distinct CDR3 sequences, about a fifth of which are singletons. This specimen consisted of peripheral blood mononuclear cells (PBMCs), obtained when the disease was refractory, from a patient treated with antithyroid drugs. These receptors all come from a female donor with Graves disease. CDR3s include the opening cysteine and the closing phenylalanine or tryptophan. D genes are given only for firm matches. The size entry is marked missing in some rows and otherwise reads once, few, many or a size class.

TRBJ2-7 | 14 | many | NA | TRBV7-3 | TGTGCCAGCAGCTTAAACGGGTACTCCTACGAGCAGTACTTC | CASSLNGYSYEQYF
TRBJ1-4 | 14 | many | TRBD1 | TRBV11-2 | TGTGCCAGCAGCCCGGGACAGGGGAATGAAAAACTGTTTTTT | CASSPGQGNEKLFF
TRBJ1-1 | 16 | many | NA | TRBV28 | TGTGCCAGCAGTTCAACTGCGCCCAGGCGAAACACTGAAGCTTTCTTT | CASSSTAPRRNTEAFF
TRBJ2-2 | 14 | few | TRBD1 | TRBV29-1 | TGCAGCGTTGAACCGGGACAGGGGTCCGGGGAGCTGTTTTTT | CSVEPGQGSGELFF
TRBJ1-2 | 13 | many | NA | TRBV29-1 | TGCAGCGTTGAAGCACTGGGGCTTGCCGGCTACACCTTC | CSVEALGLAGYTF
TRBJ2-3 | 16 | NA | NA | TRBV6-2/TRBV6-3 | TGTGCCAGCAGTTACTTGGGCGGTACTAGCACAGATACGCAGTATTTT | CASSYLGGTSTDTQYF
TRBJ1-5 | 13 | many | NA | TRBV28 | TGTGCCAGCAGCTTAGAGGTTAATCAGCCCCAGCATTTT | CASSLEVNQPQHF
TRBJ1-2 | 14 | NA | NA | TRBV7-9 | TGTGCCAGCAGCCCTAGGGATGGACCCTATGGCTACACCTTC | CASSPRDGPYGYTF
TRBJ1-4 | 14 | few | TRBD1 | TRBV5-1 | TGCGCCAGCAGCTCTCAGGGGGATAATGAAAAACTGTTTTTT | CASSSQGDNEKLFF
TRBJ1-4 | 15 | many | NA | TRBV15 | TGTGCCACCAGCAGAGCCCTGTTGTCTAATGAAAAACTGTTTTTT | CATSRALLSNEKLFF
TRBJ2-7 | 13 | many | NA | TRBV6-1 | TGTGCCAGCAGCGGTACGAACCGAGGCGAGCAGTACTTC | CASSGTNRGEQYF
TRBJ2-4 | 14 | many | TRBD1 | TRBV28 | TGTGCCAGCAGGGTACAGGGGGCGGGAAACATTCAGTACTTC | CASRVQGAGNIQYF
TRBJ2-7 | 14 | many | NA | TRBV12-3/TRBV12-4 | TGTGCCAGCAGTTATGGTAGGGGCCACTACGAGCAGTACTTC | CASSYGRGHYEQYF
TRBJ1-1 | 13 | many | NA | TRBV7-6 | TGTGCCAGCAGCTTAGCGTCAGGGACTGAAGCTTTCTTT | CASSLASGTEAFF
TRBJ2-2 | 13 | many | NA | TRBV6-2/TRBV6-3 | TGTGCCAGCAGTTACTCGAGTGACGGGGAGCTGTTTTTT | CASSYSSDGELFF
TRBJ1-1 | 15 | NA | NA | TRBV20-1 | TGCAGTGCTAGAGGGGGTGCTAGTGGGCTTGATGAAGCTTTCTTT | CSARGGASGLDEAFF
TRBJ2-5 | 13 | many | NA | TRBV29-1 | TGCAGCGTTGAAGATCTAGATAAAGAGACCCAGTACTTC | CSVEDLDKETQYF
TRBJ2-7 | 13 | many | TRBD2 | TRBV3-1 | TGTGCCAGCAGCCGTAGCGGGAGATACGAGCAGTACTTC | CASSRSGRYEQYF
TRBJ2-7 | 15 | many | NA | TRBV27 | TGTGCCAGCAGGTCCAACAGACCAACCTCCACCGAGCAGTACTTC | CASRSNRPTSTEQYF
TRBJ1-2 | 12 | many | NA | TRBV5-1 | TGCGCCAGCAGCTTTGGGGACTATGGCTACACCTTC | CASSFGDYGYTF
TRBJ2-7 | 15 | few | TRBD2 | TRBV30 | TGTGCCTGGAGGTTGGGACTAGCGGGAGGGTACGAGCAGTACTTC | CAWRLGLAGGYEQYF
TRBJ2-2 | 15 | few | TRBD1 | TRBV7-9 | TGTGCCAGCAGCCCGACAGGGATAAACACCGGGGAGCTGTTTTTT | CASSPTGINTGELFF
TRBJ2-7 | 13 | few | NA | TRBV29-1 | TGCAGCGTTGAAGATGGTATCTATTACGAGCAGTACTTC | CSVEDGIYYEQYF
TRBJ1-5 | 13 | many | NA | TRBV7-2 | TGTGCCAGCAGCTTAGGGGGGGAAGATCCCCAGCATTTT | CASSLGGEDPQHF
TRBJ2-7 | 14 | few | NA | TRBV27 | TGTGCCAGCAGTTTGGGGACACCAGGTCTCGAGCAGTACTTC | CASSLGTPGLEQYF
TRBJ2-2 | 13 | few | NA | TRBV30 | TGTGCCTGGAGTGAAATGAACACCGGGGAGCTGTTTTTT | CAWSEMNTGELFF
TRBJ2-5 | 15 | few | TRBD2 | TRBV9 | TGTGCCAGCAGCGTAGGGCTAGCGGGAGCTGAGACCCAGTACTTC | CASSVGLAGAETQYF
TRBJ2-7 | 16 | many | TRBD2 | TRBV29-1 | TGCAGCGTTGAAGGGAGACAAGCGGGAGGTTTCTACGAGCAGTACTTC | CSVEGRQAGGFYEQYF
TRBJ2-2 | 14 | few | TRBD1 | TRBV2 | TGTGCCACGGACAGGGGTATCTTTACCGGGGAGCTGTTTTTT | CATDRGIFTGELFF
TRBJ2-7 | 16 | NA | NA | TRBV27 | TGTGCCAGCTATCCAGATCTCACGGGAAGGACCTACGAGCAGTACTTC | CASYPDLTGRTYEQYF
TRBJ2-3 | 12 | NA | NA | TRBV20-1 | TGCAGTGTCGCGCCTGGCACAGATACGCAGTATTTT | CSVAPGTDTQYF
TRBJ2-7 | 14 | many | TRBD2 | TRBV5-1 | TGCGCCAGCAGCTGGGGACTAGCGGATTACGAGCAGTACTTC | CASSWGLADYEQYF
TRBJ2-2 | 14 | few | NA | TRBV19 | TGTGCCAGTAGTGCCAGAATAAACACCGGGGAGCTGTTTTTT | CASSARINTGELFF
TRBJ1-5 | 17 | NA | TRBD1 | TRBV30 | TGTGCCTGGAGTTCGGTCAGGGGGACCTATAGCAATCAGCCCCAGCATTTT | CAWSSVRGTYSNQPQHF
TRBJ2-5 | 16 | many | TRBD2 | TRBV7-3 | TGTGCCAGCAGCCTAGGACTAGCGGGAGGATCAGAGACCCAGTACTTC | CASSLGLAGGSETQYF
TRBJ2-7 | 14 | many | NA | TRBV3-1 | TGTGCCAGCAGCCAAGAGACGCGATCCTACGAGCAGTACTTC | CASSQETRSYEQYF
TRBJ1-2 | 14 | NA | NA | TRBV27 | TGTGCCAGCCGAGGGGGGGTGGACAGTCTGAGCTACACCTTC | CASRGGVDSLSYTF
TRBJ2-2 | 16 | NA | NA | TRBV5-1 | TGCGCCAGCAGCTTGCAGGGGACCCTGAACACCGGGGAGCTGTTTTTT | CASSLQGTLNTGELFF
TRBJ2-6 | 15 | many | NA | TRBV6-1 | TGTGCCAGCAGACAGTTTACCAGTGGGGCCAACGTCCTGACTTTC | CASRQFTSGANVLTF
TRBJ2-7 | 12 | many | NA | TRBV12-3/TRBV12-4 | TGTGCCAGCAGTTGGAGGACAAACGAGCAGTACTTC | CASSWRTNEQYF
TRBJ1-5 | 14 | NA | TRBD1 | TRBV5-5 | TGTGCCAGCAGCTGGACAGGGGGCCGGCAGCCCCAGCATTTT | CASSWTGGRQPQHF
TRBJ2-5 | 15 | many | NA | TRBV6-5 | TGTGCCAGCAGTTACATCAGCTCCACTCGGGAGACCCAGTACTTC | CASSYISSTRETQYF
TRBJ2-7 | 15 | NA | NA | TRBV10-3 | TGTGCCATCAGTGGAGGCAGGTCTTCTACCTACGAGCAGTACTTC | CAISGGRSSTYEQYF
TRBJ1-2 | 16 | many | NA | TRBV12-5 | TGTGCTAGTGGTTTCTCAACTCCGACAGCGTCCTATGGCTACACCTTC | CASGFSTPTASYGYTF
TRBJ1-5 | 15 | many | NA | TRBV2 | TGTGCCAGCAGTGAATCACAGGTCCACAATCAGCCCCAGCATTTT | CASSESQVHNQPQHF
TRBJ2-5 | 14 | many | NA | TRBV28 | TGTGCCACCCGAGTTTCTGCGGCGAAAGAGACCCAGTACTTC | CATRVSAAKETQYF
TRBJ2-1 | 14 | NA | NA | TRBV20-1 | TGCAGTGCTCGGGGAATTGGACTCCCCCGGGGGCAGTTCTTC | CSARGIGLPRGQFF
TRBJ1-3 | 16 | NA | NA | TRBV29-1 | TGCAGCGTTGTCCCAGGGGACTCGAGCTCTGGAAACACCATATATTTT | CSVVPGDSSSGNTIYF
TRBJ2-2 | 16 | NA | TRBD2 | TRBV5-1 | TGCGCCAGCAGCCTTGGGCTAGCGGGACGTACCGGGGAGCTGTTTTTT | CASSLGLAGRTGELFF
TRBJ2-7 | 15 | few | NA | TRBV6-4 | TGTGCCAGCAGTTACTTGGAGGGAGTCGGTTACGAGCAGTACTTC | CASSYLEGVGYEQYF
TRBJ2-7 | 14 | many | NA | TRBV19 | TGTGCCAGTAGTCCGGAAAGGATAGGGAACGAGCAGTACTTC | CASSPERIGNEQYF
TRBJ2-2 | 16 | few | TRBD2 | TRBV19 | TGTGCCAGTAGTATTCTAGCGGGAGTCGGCACCGGGGAGCTGTTTTTT | CASSILAGVGTGELFF
TRBJ1-2 | 15 | NA | NA | TRBV2 | TGTGCCAGCAGCCCGGGACCTCTCGGGGGCTATGGCTACACCTTC | CASSPGPLGGYGYTF
TRBJ1-1 | 13 | NA | NA | TRBV5-1 | TGCGCCAGCAGCCCGGTCGGGGGAACTGAAGCTTTCTTT | CASSPVGGTEAFF
TRBJ2-3 | 17 | NA | NA | TRBV6-1 | TGTGCCAGCAGTCCCCTGGGTTTTTGGCGGGGCACAGATACGCAGTATTTT | CASSPLGFWRGTDTQYF
TRBJ2-1 | 14 | NA | TRBD1 | TRBV11-3 | TGTGCCAGCAGTCAAAGGACAGGGGGCAATGAGCAGTTCTTC | CASSQRTGGNEQFF
TRBJ2-2 | 17 | few | NA | TRBV11-2 | TGTGCCAGCAGCTTAGATGGGCGCATAGGAGGCACCGGGGAGCTGTTTTTT | CASSLDGRIGGTGELFF
TRBJ2-7 | 17 | NA | NA | TRBV27 | TGTGCCAGCAGTTTATTAAGAAGTTTAGAGGGCGCCTACGAGCAGTACTTC | CASSLLRSLEGAYEQYF
TRBJ2-2 | 15 | few | NA | TRBV7-8 | TGTGCCAGCAGCTTCTGGGGATCGGATACCGGGGAGCTGTTTTTT | CASSFWGSDTGELFF